This T cell receptor (beta chain) was found in a study of T-cell reconstitution after alpha-beta-depleted transplantation in children. This clonotype was seen repeatedly, ten times or more. Its antigen is unidentified. The authors prepared the TCRbeta library with unique molecular identifiers. From the PCR reads, TCRdb called clonotypes with MiXCR, one entry per CDR3 protein. Here the sample spans approximately 6,300 distinct CDR3 sequences, around 16% being singletons. Losses at the gene ends were 6 bases for V and 4 bases for J; bases not matched to a gene: 5. This CDR3 has 13 amino acids. Germline-derived CDR1 and CDR2 are SEHNR and FQNEAQ (reference sequence). Study-wide results and caveats: At one year after transplant, newly produced T cells mostly accounted for T-cell counts and diversity.

The sample in question was PBMCs, mostly from graft donor cells, obtained 180 days after TCRalphabeta/CD19-depleted stem cell transplant. This TCR derives from a patient aged 2-10 years who had a stem cell transplant for inherited bone marrow failure, so the T cells may come from the graft donor. The J gene is TRBJ1-1, the V gene TRBV7-9; TRBD1 matches at 7 bases. CDR3 nucleotide sequence: TGTGCCAGCAGGCCGGACAGGCCCACTGAAGCTTTCTTT. Residues: CASRPDRPTEAFF.